This T cell receptor beta chain stems from a study of blood T cell repertoires in COVID-19. On the study more broadly: Collection of acute and convalescent COVID-19 samples took place in the United States, Italy and Spain. PBMCs, B-cell-depleted T cells, or T cells were the source of the cDNA or gDNA that made up the material.

Assay: immunoSEQ multiplex PCR; the TCRdb copy retains only in-frame clones and omits some. The sample holds about 140,000 clones; 82% are singletons and the top ten take 3.5% to 5%. This clone was observed at least ten times. Germline CDR1 SNHLY, CDR2 FYNNEI. The ends were cut back, 5 bases at V and 1 base at J, with 12 bases in the middle. The CDR3 extends over 15 amino acids. The rearrangement joins TRBV2 to TRBJ1-5, with a possible D match to TRBD1 (5 bases). The sequence came from a woman at least 80 years old with acute or convalescent COVID-19. Input material: peripheral blood. CDR3: CASSFTGSSNQPQHF. CDR3 nucleotide sequence: TGTGCCAGCAGTTTCACAGGCTCCAGCAATCAGCCCCAGCATTTT.